Detailed here is one TCR beta chain. Antigen: not known. This entry comes from a study of CXCR3-negative and CXCR3-positive naive CD8 T cells. Study-level background: Every library held about 1.5 +/- 0.3 million TRB reads, and the total came to roughly 150 million. General study results and limits: The study found more hydrophobic TRB CDR3s in CXCR3-positive naive cells than in CXCR3-negative naive cells. Both naive subsets carried similar amounts of surface CD5, so TCR strength was inferred from TRB CDR3 properties.

The CDR3 extends over 15 amino acids. Germline V gene data show CDR1 as SGHAT and CDR2 as FQNNGV. TRB cDNA libraries were made by UMI-labeled 5' RACE. Reprocessing the 5' RACE reads, TCRdb reports a single entry for every CDR3 protein and omits DNA. The sample totals 70,000 to 100,000 distinct CDR3 sequences. CD8+ T cell subsets were each sorted in triplicate, 250,000 to 300,000 cells apiece. The source material was naive CXCR3- CD8+ T cells from blood. Subset indicated: CD45RO-CCR7+CD27+CD95- naive CD8+ T cells lacking CXCR3 (TNR3-). This chain joins TRBV11-2 and TRBJ1-4; TCRdb selects TRBD1, and the lack of DNA leaves this call unchecked. This TCR came from a human donor in good health. Some clones in this sample may be carry-over from other donors' samples. This CDR3 reads CASSVTGGPNEKLFF.